These T cell receptor beta chains were read from a single sample in a study of siplizumab effects on memory and regulatory T cells. TCRdb keeps only in-frame clones here, not all; method: immunoSEQ multiplex PCR. The sample includes roughly 100,000 clones, around 90% of them seen just once. Sequences were obtained from non-Treg CD4+ T cells sorted from blood. The receptors were sampled from a human donor in good health. The CDR3 runs from the conserved cysteine through the conserved F or W. The order of the fields is clone size, J gene, D gene, V gene, CDR3 protein, CDR3 DNA. D genes are given only for firm matches. Rows give clone size only sometimes, using once, few, many, or a class for an expanded clone.

clone size: -
J gene: TRBJ2-1
D gene: TRBD2
V gene: TRBV12-5
CDR3 protein: CASGLVRTSGRGNEQFF
CDR3 DNA: TGTGCTAGTGGTTTGGTACGGACTAGCGGGAGAGGAAATGAGCAGTTCTTC

clone size: -
J gene: TRBJ2-5
D gene: TRBD1
V gene: TRBV6-1
CDR3 protein: CASSPSTGGRETQYF
CDR3 DNA: TGTGCCAGCAGTCCCTCGACAGGGGGGAGAGAGACCCAGTACTTC

clone size: -
J gene: TRBJ2-5
D gene: TRBD2
V gene: TRBV11-2
CDR3 protein: CASSSAGLAEETQYF
CDR3 DNA: TGTGCCAGCAGTTCCGCGGGTCTAGCGGAAGAGACCCAGTACTTC

clone size: -
J gene: TRBJ1-1
D gene: -
V gene: TRBV7-2
CDR3 protein: CASSLVYGGGTEAFF
CDR3 DNA: TGTGCCAGCAGCTTAGTTTATGGGGGAGGTACTGAAGCTTTCTTT

clone size: -
J gene: TRBJ2-7
D gene: TRBD2
V gene: TRBV9
CDR3 protein: CASSPGAGGTYEQYF
CDR3 DNA: TGTGCCAGCAGCCCGGGGGCGGGAGGGACCTACGAGCAGTACTTC

clone size: -
J gene: TRBJ2-1
D gene: TRBD1
V gene: TRBV11-3
CDR3 protein: CASSFRGPGDGEQFF
CDR3 DNA: TGTGCCAGCAGCTTTAGGGGGCCTGGCGACGGTGAGCAGTTCTTC

clone size: -
J gene: TRBJ2-5
D gene: -
V gene: TRBV6-1
CDR3 protein: CASTEPGRETQYF
CDR3 DNA: TGTGCCAGCACCGAGCCCGGACGGGAGACCCAGTACTTC

clone size: -
J gene: TRBJ2-1
D gene: TRBD2
V gene: TRBV10-3
CDR3 protein: CAISDGAGVAGGRNEQFF
CDR3 DNA: TGTGCCATCAGTGACGGGGCCGGGGTAGCGGGAGGGCGCAATGAGCAGTTCTTC

clone size: -
J gene: TRBJ1-1
D gene: -
V gene: TRBV6-6
CDR3 protein: CASKRGLGAEAFF
CDR3 DNA: TGTGCCAGCAAAAGGGGTCTCGGGGCTGAAGCTTTCTTT

clone size: -
J gene: TRBJ2-3
D gene: -
V gene: TRBV7-9
CDR3 protein: CASSLAGGTDTQYF
CDR3 DNA: TGTGCCAGCAGCTTGGCAGGGGGCACAGATACGCAGTATTTT

clone size: -
J gene: TRBJ2-1
D gene: -
V gene: TRBV6-1
CDR3 protein: CASSEVPGARYNEQFF
CDR3 DNA: TGTGCCAGCAGTGAAGTCCCGGGAGCGAGATACAATGAGCAGTTCTTC

clone size: -
J gene: TRBJ2-7
D gene: -
V gene: TRBV19
CDR3 protein: CASSIAPGSHEQYF
CDR3 DNA: TGTGCCAGTAGTATAGCCCCCGGGTCCCACGAGCAGTACTTC

clone size: -
J gene: TRBJ1-2
D gene: -
V gene: TRBV15
CDR3 protein: CATSTGNAINYGYTF
CDR3 DNA: TGTGCCACCAGCACTGGTAACGCAATTAACTATGGCTACACCTTC

clone size: -
J gene: TRBJ2-1
D gene: TRBD2
V gene: TRBV5-4
CDR3 protein: CASSLVAGGPYNEQFF
CDR3 DNA: TGTGCCAGCAGCTTGGTGGCGGGAGGGCCCTACAATGAGCAGTTCTTC

clone size: -
J gene: TRBJ1-1
D gene: TRBD1
V gene: TRBV7-2
CDR3 protein: CASSLGGQGLTEAFF
CDR3 DNA: TGTGCCAGCAGCTTAGGGGGACAGGGTTTGACTGAAGCTTTCTTT

clone size: once
J gene: TRBJ2-3
D gene: -
V gene: TRBV28
CDR3 protein: CASSSMRGGGKGPDTQYF
CDR3 DNA: TGTGCCAGCAGTTCCATGCGGGGCGGCGGAAAGGGCCCAGATACGCAGTATTTT

clone size: -
J gene: TRBJ2-7
D gene: -
V gene: TRBV6-1
CDR3 protein: CASRVAYEQYF
CDR3 DNA: TGTGCCAGCAGGGTCGCGTACGAGCAGTACTTC